Each of the 8 T cell receptor beta chains below was sequenced from the same sample in a study of CD8 T cells in ankylosing spondylitis. Via MiXCR, TCRdb re-called the 5' RACE reads, giving one row per CDR3 protein. The table lists more than 250,000 distinct CDR3 sequences, more than 9% of them singletons, with roughly 9.2% in the top ten. Material: blood, either unsorted or a sorted T cell fraction (not recorded which). These receptors all come from a female donor with ankylosing spondylitis or in good health (not recorded which).

This clonotype was detected many times. V usage is TRBV12-3 or TRBV12-4 and J usage is TRBJ1-2; 7 bases line up with TRBD1. CDR3 size: 14 residues. With V trimmed by 5 bases and J by 4 bases, 7 bases remained unmatched. The CDR3 sequence: CASSTRDSLYGYTF. Here the CDR3 DNA reads TGTGCCAGCAGTACCAGGGACAGCCTCTATGGCTACACCTTC.

This clonotype has ten or more counts. This chain links TRBV5-1 with TRBJ1-2; the D gene is possibly TRBD1 (6 bases). The V end lost 4 bases, the J end lost 8 bases, and 15 bases lay between the germline ends. The CDR3 has 13 residues. The germline CDR1 and CDR2 sequences are SGHRS and YFSETQ. CDR3 nucleotide sequence: TGCGCCAGCAGCCAGACAGGATTAGGGGGCTACACCTTC. As protein: CASSQTGLGGYTF.

This clonotype was seen at least ten times. The chain combines TRBV12-3 or TRBV12-4 with TRBJ2-3; D may be TRBD1 or TRBD2 (5 bases each). The CDR3 is made up of 13 amino acids. Trimming took off 4 bases at V and 9 bases at J, with 14 bases between the two ends. The CDR3: CASSSGTPKTQYF. The CDR3 nucleotides read TGTGCCAGCAGTTCCGGGACCCCAAAAACGCAGTATTTT.

This chain joins TRBV19 and TRBJ1-3, with 9 bases fitting TRBD1. Germline CDR1 is LNHDA and CDR2 is SQIVND (reference sequence). The CDR3 spans 17 residues. V was pared by 5 bases and J by 7 bases, with 15 bases of the junction left unmatched. DNA for the CDR3: TGTGCCAGTAGTCTTACTACGGACAGGGGATTTCGGAACACCATATATTTT. Its translation is CASSLTTDRGFRNTIYF.

The chain uses TRBV5-1 and TRBJ1-2, with D tentatively TRBD1 (6 bases). Germline V gene sequence: CDR1 SGHRS, CDR2 YFSETQ. V was clipped by 6 bases and J by 0 bases, with 18 bases between them. CDR3 length: 16 amino acids. The CDR3 nucleotides are TGCGCCAGCACTGTGACAGGCGGTATAGCTAACTATGGCTACACCTTC. Residues: CASTVTGGIANYGYTF.

This clonotype occurred many times. This chain connects TRBV5-1 to TRBJ2-7; D may be TRBD1 or TRBD2 (5 bases each). This CDR3 contains 15 residues. CDR1 is SGHRS and CDR2 is YFSETQ in the germline V gene. V gave up 0 bases and J gave up 3 bases, with 13 bases separating them. The CDR3 DNA reads TGCGCCAGCAGCTTGGCGGGACCGGAATTCTACGAGCAGTACTTC. It translates to CASSLAGPEFYEQYF.

This clonotype occurred a few times. V is TRBV20-1 and J is TRBJ2-3; D may match TRBD1 or TRBD2 (5 bases each). Per germline, CDR1 DFQATT and CDR2 SNEGSKA (reference sequence). Trimming took off 6 bases at V and 3 bases at J, with 22 bases between the two ends. CDR3 size: 16 residues. Here the CDR3 reads CSAPHPRGARTDTQYF. DNA for the CDR3: TGCAGTGCGCCACATCCGAGGGGCGCGCGGACAGATACGCAGTATTTT.

This clonotype came up many times. This rearrangement joins TRBV29-1 to TRBJ1-3, with D maybe TRBD1 (5 bases). Germline CDR1 SQVTM, CDR2 ANQGSEA. V lost 7 bases to trimming and J lost 0 bases, with 10 bases between them. The CDR3 runs 13 residues. Here the CDR3 reads CSAGDSSGNTIYF. The CDR3 nucleotides read TGCAGCGCCGGAGACAGCTCTGGAAACACCATATATTTT.